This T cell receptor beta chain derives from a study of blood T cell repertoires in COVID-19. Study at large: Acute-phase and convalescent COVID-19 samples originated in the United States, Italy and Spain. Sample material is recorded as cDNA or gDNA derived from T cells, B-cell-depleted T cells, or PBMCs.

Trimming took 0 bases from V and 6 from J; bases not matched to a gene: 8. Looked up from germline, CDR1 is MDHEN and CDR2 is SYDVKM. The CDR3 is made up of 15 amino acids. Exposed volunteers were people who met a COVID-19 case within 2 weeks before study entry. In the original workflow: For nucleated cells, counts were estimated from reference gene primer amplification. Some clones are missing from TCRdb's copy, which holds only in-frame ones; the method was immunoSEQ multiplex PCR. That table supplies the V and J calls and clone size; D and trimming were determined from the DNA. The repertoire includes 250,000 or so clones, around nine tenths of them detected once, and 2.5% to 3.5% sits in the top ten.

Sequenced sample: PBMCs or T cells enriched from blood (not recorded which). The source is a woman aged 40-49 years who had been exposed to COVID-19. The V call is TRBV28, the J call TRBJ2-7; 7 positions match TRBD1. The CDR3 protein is CASSLWTGSRGEQYF. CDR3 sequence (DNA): TGTGCCAGCAGTTTATGGACAGGGAGCCGCGGCGAGCAGTACTTC. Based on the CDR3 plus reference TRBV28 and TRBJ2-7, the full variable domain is DVKVTQSSRYLVKRTGEKVFLECVQDMDHENMFWYRQDPGLGLRLIYFSYDVKMKEKGDIPEGYSVSREKKERFSLILESASTNQTSMYLCASSLWTGSRGEQYFGPGTRLTVT.